The rows below give T cell receptor beta chains drawn from one sample of a study of CXCR3-negative and CXCR3-positive naive CD8 T cells. Using the 5' RACE reads, TCRdb records one entry per CDR3 protein without DNA. The sample data list over 80,000 distinct CDR3 sequences. Sequencing used naive CXCR3- CD8+ T cells from blood. The receptors here all came from a human donor in good health. Some clones in this sample may be carry-over from other donors' samples. CDR3s include the opening cysteine and the closing phenylalanine or tryptophan. Each record gives: CDR3 protein, J gene, CDR3 length, V gene.

CDR3: CASSLPSGGYEQYF; J: TRBJ2-7; length: 14; V: TRBV5-6
CDR3: CASSTKGIPLSSYNEQFF; J: TRBJ2-1; length: 18; V: TRBV5-6
CDR3: CSAPGQGAGEQYF; J: TRBJ2-7; length: 13; V: TRBV29-1
CDR3: CASSYLSGGAEETQYF; J: TRBJ2-5; length: 16; V: TRBV6-6
CDR3: CASSLGTSGSINEQFF; J: TRBJ2-1; length: 16; V: TRBV7-8
CDR3: CATSRTLETQYF; J: TRBJ2-5; length: 12; V: TRBV15
CDR3: CASSSPEKDETQYF; J: TRBJ2-3; length: 14; V: TRBV7-3
CDR3: CASSLGLAGGTGELFF; J: TRBJ2-2; length: 16; V: TRBV5-5
CDR3: CSASHLADHNEQFF; J: TRBJ2-1; length: 14; V: TRBV20-1
CDR3: CSYMGATYQETQYF; J: TRBJ2-5; length: 14; V: TRBV29-1
CDR3: CASSWTGGTTGELFF; J: TRBJ2-2; length: 15; V: TRBV12-3/TRBV12-4
CDR3: CASSSSSSSYNEQFF; J: TRBJ2-1; length: 15; V: TRBV6-5
CDR3: CASSFLTGELFF; J: TRBJ2-2; length: 12; V: TRBV7-3
CDR3: CSVESSYGYTF; J: TRBJ1-2; length: 11; V: TRBV29-1
CDR3: CASSQDWGAKNIQYF; J: TRBJ2-4; length: 15; V: TRBV4-3
CDR3: CASSLGGVYEQYF; J: TRBJ2-7; length: 13; V: TRBV13
CDR3: CASSILGGQVVDGYTF; J: TRBJ1-2; length: 16; V: TRBV19
CDR3: CATSRVPLGGETQYF; J: TRBJ2-5; length: 15; V: TRBV15
CDR3: CASSTTRDSEQYF; J: TRBJ2-7; length: 13; V: TRBV21-1
CDR3: CASSNILDSPPSHF; J: TRBJ1-6; length: 14; V: TRBV5-1
CDR3: CASSLDRETATDTQYF; J: TRBJ2-3; length: 16; V: TRBV11-3
CDR3: CASSLPGGANEQFF; J: TRBJ2-1; length: 14; V: TRBV28
CDR3: CASGGQGASDTQYF; J: TRBJ2-3; length: 14; V: TRBV12-3/TRBV12-4
CDR3: CASSFSETQYF; J: TRBJ2-5; length: 11; V: TRBV28
CDR3: CSARDFTSPGRSYEQYF; J: TRBJ2-7; length: 17; V: TRBV20-1
CDR3: CASSLRGEYNEQFF; J: TRBJ2-1; length: 14; V: TRBV7-8
CDR3: CSVEVGAGELFF; J: TRBJ2-2; length: 12; V: TRBV29-1
CDR3: CASSHGPNEGEQFF; J: TRBJ2-1; length: 14; V: TRBV19
CDR3: CATALTGEAAYEQYF; J: TRBJ2-7; length: 15; V: TRBV10-3
CDR3: CSVELTPGNSVGNGYGYTF; J: TRBJ1-2; length: 19; V: TRBV29-1
CDR3: CASSQETTGSAYEQYF; J: TRBJ2-7; length: 16; V: TRBV3-1
CDR3: CASSYRDWTNEKLFF; J: TRBJ1-4; length: 15; V: TRBV6-6
CDR3: CASSQDTGQGYEQYF; J: TRBJ2-7; length: 15; V: TRBV4-3
CDR3: CAISESALAGGPSYNEQFF; J: TRBJ2-1; length: 19; V: TRBV10-3
CDR3: CASSFDSNSPLHF; J: TRBJ1-6; length: 13; V: TRBV28
CDR3: CASTGRSSGDPTDTQYF; J: TRBJ2-3; length: 17; V: TRBV2
CDR3: CASSSGMGNQPQHF; J: TRBJ1-5; length: 14; V: TRBV7-9
CDR3: CSGEGGADTQYF; J: TRBJ2-3; length: 12; V: TRBV29-1
CDR3: CSVNRDFPDTQYF; J: TRBJ2-3; length: 13; V: TRBV29-1
CDR3: CASSFPVLAGGKETQYF; J: TRBJ2-5; length: 17; V: TRBV7-2
CDR3: CASSSGQRGGRTEAFF; J: TRBJ1-1; length: 16; V: TRBV7-6
CDR3: CATSRDVGTSPGELFF; J: TRBJ2-2; length: 16; V: TRBV15
CDR3: CASSLVLGLKYNEQFF; J: TRBJ2-1; length: 16; V: TRBV5-1
CDR3: CSVDRDIANYGYTF; J: TRBJ1-2; length: 14; V: TRBV29-1
CDR3: CASTPGVRNTEAFF; J: TRBJ1-1; length: 14; V: TRBV3-1
CDR3: CASSHGRGQSDYEQYF; J: TRBJ2-7; length: 16; V: TRBV14
CDR3: CASSLIRREDTEAFF; J: TRBJ1-1; length: 15; V: TRBV5-1
CDR3: CASSYEGGNTEAFF; J: TRBJ1-1; length: 14; V: TRBV6-5
CDR3: CASSSKSTVSYEQYF; J: TRBJ2-7; length: 15; V: TRBV3-1
CDR3: CASSPALSYEQYF; J: TRBJ2-7; length: 13; V: TRBV7-6
CDR3: CSVEEGGAGTGELFF; J: TRBJ2-2; length: 15; V: TRBV29-1
CDR3: CASSTKLYNEQFF; J: TRBJ2-1; length: 13; V: TRBV6-5
CDR3: CASSRSPGSSGNTIYF; J: TRBJ1-3; length: 16; V: TRBV5-1
CDR3: CASSPDTGVSYEQYF; J: TRBJ2-7; length: 15; V: TRBV28